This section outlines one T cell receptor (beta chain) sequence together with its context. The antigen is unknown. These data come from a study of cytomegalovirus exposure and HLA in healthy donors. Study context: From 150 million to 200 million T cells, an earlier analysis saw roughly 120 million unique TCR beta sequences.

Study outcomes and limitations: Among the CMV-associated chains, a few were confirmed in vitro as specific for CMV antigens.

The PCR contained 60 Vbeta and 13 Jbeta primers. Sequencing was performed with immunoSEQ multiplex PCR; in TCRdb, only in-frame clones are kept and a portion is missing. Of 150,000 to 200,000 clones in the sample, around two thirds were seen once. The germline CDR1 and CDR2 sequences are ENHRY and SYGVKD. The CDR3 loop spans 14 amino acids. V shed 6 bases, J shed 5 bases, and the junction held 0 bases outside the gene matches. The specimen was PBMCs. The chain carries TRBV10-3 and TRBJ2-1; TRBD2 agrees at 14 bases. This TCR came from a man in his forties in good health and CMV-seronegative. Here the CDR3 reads CAIRGLAGDNEQFF. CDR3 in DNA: TGTGCCATCAGGGGACTAGCGGGAGACAATGAGCAGTTCTTC.